These 8 T cell receptor beta chains were sequenced from one sample in a study of blood T cells in healthy people across ages. Next came a second PCR, run for about 7 to 11 cycles, which used a sample-barcoded 5' primer along with a J-beta primer mix. TCRdb re-analysed the 5' RACE reads in MiXCR, keeping a single row per CDR3 protein. The sample lists roughly 500,000 distinct CDR3 sequences; 27% were seen once. The specimen was blood. These receptor sequences come from a woman in her 70s in good health.

The chain combines TRBV5-6 with TRBJ1-4; 10 positions match TRBD1. J lost 8 bases, V lost 3 bases, and 7 bases had no gene match. Looked up from germline, CDR1 is SGHDT and CDR2 is YYEEEE. The length of the CDR3 is 15 residues. The CDR3: CASSSRQGAQEKLFF. The DNA of the CDR3 is TGTGCCAGCAGCTCAAGACAGGGGGCGCAGGAAAAACTGTTTTTT. Based on the CDR3 plus reference TRBV5-6 and TRBJ1-4, the full variable domain is DAGVTQSPTHLIKTRGQQVTLRCSPKSGHDTVSWYQQALGQGPQFIFQYYEEEERQRGNFPDRFSGHQFPNYSSELNVNALLLGDSALYLCASSSRQGAQEKLFFGSGTQLSVL.

V usage is TRBV5-1 and J usage is TRBJ2-3; D not certain. The CDR3 spans 17 residues. Trimming took off 3 bases at V and 0 bases at J, with 17 bases between the two ends. Germline-derived CDR1 and CDR2 are SGHRS and YFSETQ. Written as DNA, the CDR3 is TGCGCCAGCAGCTCACCCGGGTCCCCTTCTAGCACAGATACGCAGTATTTT. Protein sequence: CASSSPGSPSSTDTQYF.

This clonotype was detected many times. V gene TRBV11-3 combines with J gene TRBJ1-1; D is perhaps TRBD1 (6 bases). Trimming cost V 5 bases and J 1 base, with 8 bases left between them. CDR1 is SGHNT, CDR2 YENEEA, per germline. The CDR3 extends over 13 amino acids. CDR3 amino acids: CASSRQENTEAFF. For the CDR3, the DNA is TGTGCCAGCAGCCGACAGGAGAACACTGAAGCTTTCTTT.

V and J are TRBV5-1 and TRBJ1-1; 7 bases fit TRBD1. The trim removed 4 bases at V and 5 bases at J, leaving 5 bases unmatched. Germline CDR1 reads SGHRS; CDR2 reads YFSETQ. The CDR3 totals 13 residues. CDR3 in DNA: TGCGCCAGCAGCCCACAGGGGAAGACTGAAGCTTTCTTT. Translation gives CASSPQGKTEAFF.

This chain joins TRBV10-3 and TRBJ1-6, with D possibly TRBD1 on 6 matching bases. Trimming shortened V by 7 bases and J by 10 bases, and 14 bases separated the two germline ends. Germline V gene lookup returns CDR1 ENHRY and CDR2 SYGVKD. CDR3 size: 13 residues. In DNA, the CDR3 is TGTGCCATCACCGGGACACTGGACTCACCCCTCCACTTT. Protein: CAITGTLDSPLHF.

The chain is built from TRBV5-6 and TRBJ2-3; the D call may be TRBD1 or TRBD2 (5 bases each). This CDR3 has 15 residues. Germline CDR1 reads SGHDT; CDR2 reads YYEEEE. Trimming removed 1 base at V and 6 bases at J, with 15 bases between. Written as DNA, the CDR3 is TGTGCCAGCAGCTTGAGCCAAGGGGACGTGGATACGCAGTATTTT. This gives the protein CASSLSQGDVDTQYF.

The chain links TRBV6-6 to TRBJ2-7; tentatively, D is TRBD2 (5 bases). CDR1 MNHNY and CDR2 SVGAGI come from the germline V gene (reference sequence). This CDR3 has 14 residues. Trimming took 0 bases from V and 4 from J, leaving 10 bases between them. The CDR3 is CASSYSNGIYEQYF. In nucleotides, the CDR3 is TGTGCCAGCAGTTACTCGAACGGGATTTACGAGCAGTACTTC.

There are many counts of this clonotype. The V gene is TRBV12-3 or TRBV12-4, the J gene TRBJ1-6, with 10 positions matching TRBD1. This CDR3 has 16 residues. Losses at the gene ends were 8 bases for V and 8 bases for J; bases not matched to a gene: 12. Here the CDR3 reads CASSYDRGRSDSPLHF. DNA of the CDR3: TGTGCCAGCTCTTACGACAGGGGGCGGTCGGATTCACCCCTCCACTTT.